This T cell receptor (beta chain) was captured by sequencing in a study of cytomegalovirus exposure and HLA in healthy donors. Study observations and caveats: A later analysis revealed that TCR association rates differed between HLA loci, peaking at DRB1 and bottoming out at HLA-C. Most of the TCR beta V segments (in an earlier analysis) were productive either about 87% or about 30% of the time.

V was cut by 4 bases and J by 0 bases, with 7 bases left in between. The CDR3 consists of 13 residues. Germline V gene data show CDR1 as SQVTM and CDR2 as ANQGSEA. As concerns this clone: The antigen is undetermined.

The PCR was carried out with 60 Vbeta primers and 13 Jbeta primers. Assay: immunoSEQ multiplex PCR; the TCRdb copy retains only in-frame clones and omits some. Found here are 160,000 or so clones, about 72% of them singletons; the top ten hold about 1.5%. This chain links TRBV29-1 with TRBJ1-3, with D tentatively TRBD1 (5 bases). Sequencing used PBMCs. This clonotype originated in a male donor in good health and CMV-seronegative. CDR3 sequence (DNA): TGCAGCGTTGGGGGCACCTCTGGAAACACCATATATTTT. This encodes CSVGGTSGNTIYF.